Listed below are T cell receptor beta chains from one sample, sequenced in a study of spatial heterogeneity in lung cancer. TCRdb analysed the 5' RACE reads with MiXCR anew, one entry per CDR3 protein. This repertoire shows about 5,100 distinct CDR3 sequences, under 7.5% found once; its top ten account for 15% to 20%. The sample here was lung tumor tissue, taken at surgery. The receptors shown here come from a male donor with early-stage non-small cell lung cancer. The CDR3 runs from the conserved cysteine through the conserved F or W. The D gene is left open where the match is weak. Not every row has a clone size; where given, it reads once, few, many or a size class.

D | size | J | V | CDR3 | DNA
TRBD2 | - | TRBJ2-7 | TRBV5-1 | CASSLASGISYSYEQYF | TGCGCCAGCAGCTTGGCTAGCGGGATATCTTACTCCTACGAGCAGTACTTC
TRBD2 | many | TRBJ2-3 | TRBV28 | CASSITPGGGQDTQYF | TGTGCCAGCAGTATAACCCCCGGGGGGGGACAAGATACGCAGTATTTT
- | few | TRBJ2-3 | TRBV24-1 | CATSDAAMGQGTDTQYF | TGTGCCACCAGTGACGCCGCTATGGGGCAGGGAACAGATACGCAGTATTTT
TRBD2 | few | TRBJ2-2 | TRBV29-1 | CSAGLRGSTGELFF | TGCAGCGCAGGTCTGCGGGGGAGCACCGGGGAGCTGTTTTTT
- | many | TRBJ2-6 | TRBV7-2 | CASSLLGAGANVLTF | TGTGCCAGCAGCTTATTAGGGGCCGGGGCCAACGTCCTGACTTTC
- | many | TRBJ2-3 | TRBV12-3/TRBV12-4 | CASSSLADTQYF | TGTGCCAGCAGTTCACTAGCCGATACGCAGTATTTT
- | many | TRBJ1-5 | TRBV9 | CASSVGGGKQPQHF | TGTGCCAGCAGCGTAGGTGGGGGAAAGCAGCCCCAGCATTTT
TRBD1 | medium-sized | TRBJ2-7 | TRBV9 | CASSSGQGNEQYF | TGTGCCAGCAGCTCAGGACAGGGGAACGAGCAGTACTTC
- | many | TRBJ2-7 | TRBV28 | CASSLYTYEQYF | TGTGCCAGCAGTTTATACACCTACGAGCAGTACTTC
- | few | TRBJ2-1 | TRBV9 | CASSVEGHHYNEQFF | TGTGCCAGCAGCGTTGAGGGCCACCACTACAATGAGCAGTTCTTC
TRBD2 | many | TRBJ2-5 | TRBV15 | CATAVAGGPRETQYF | TGTGCCACCGCCGTAGCGGGAGGGCCGAGAGAGACCCAGTACTTC
- | medium-sized | TRBJ2-6 | TRBV28 | CASRTSSGANVLTF | TGTGCCAGCAGGACTAGCTCTGGGGCCAACGTCCTGACTTTC
TRBD1 | - | TRBJ2-1 | TRBV4-3 | CASSRVTGVLSNEQFF | TGCGCCAGCAGCCGCGTGACAGGGGTCCTATCCAATGAGCAGTTCTTC
- | few | TRBJ2-2 | TRBV11-2 | CASSLGRNTGELFF | TGTGCCAGCAGCTTAGGACGGAACACCGGGGAGCTGTTTTTT
TRBD1 | many | TRBJ2-5 | TRBV13 | CASSLKDRGRETQYF | TGTGCCAGCAGCCTAAAGGACAGGGGTCGGGAGACCCAGTACTTC
- | many | TRBJ2-2 | TRBV19 | CASSMRGTGELFF | TGTGCCAGTAGTATGCGGGGCACCGGGGAGCTGTTTTTT
TRBD2 | many | TRBJ2-3 | TRBV11-2 | CASSSGLATTDTQYF | TGTGCCAGCAGCTCGGGACTAGCCACAACAGATACGCAGTATTTT
TRBD1 | medium-sized | TRBJ2-1 | TRBV5-1 | CASSITGTAYNEQFF | TGCGCCAGCAGCATAACCGGGACAGCCTACAATGAGCAGTTCTTC
TRBD2 | medium-sized | TRBJ2-7 | TRBV20-1 | CSARSTSEDEQYF | TGCAGTGCTAGATCGACTAGCGAGGACGAGCAGTACTTC
TRBD1 | large | TRBJ1-2 | TRBV27 | CASSLQGANYGYTF | TGTGCCAGCAGTTTGCAGGGGGCAAACTATGGCTACACCTTC
- | many | TRBJ1-2 | TRBV20-1 | CSASSDGSLYGYTF | TGCAGTGCTTCTTCGGACGGAAGCCTCTATGGCTACACCTTC
- | many | TRBJ1-2 | TRBV29-1 | CSVAGGHSPDGGYTF | TGCAGCGTTGCAGGCGGGCATTCACCCGACGGGGGCTACACCTTC
- | medium-sized | TRBJ1-1 | TRBV4-1 | CASSQARTSPNTEAFF | TGCGCCAGCAGCCAAGCTAGGACATCCCCGAACACTGAAGCTTTCTTT
- | many | TRBJ2-7 | TRBV5-8 | CASSLLGAGYEQYF | TGTGCCAGCAGCTTGCTCGGGGCAGGCTACGAGCAGTACTTC
- | few | TRBJ1-1 | TRBV6-1 | CASSEEGRMNTEAFF | TGTGCCAGCAGTGAAGAGGGCAGGATGAACACTGAAGCTTTCTTT
- | - | TRBJ1-2 | TRBV3-1 | CASSMDGNYGYTF | TGTGCCAGCAGCATGGACGGGAACTATGGCTACACCTTC
TRBD2 | few | TRBJ2-5 | TRBV11-2 | CASSLEGGGARKTQYF | TGTGCCAGCAGCTTAGAGGGCGGGGGGGCCCGGAAGACCCAGTACTTC
TRBD1 | many | TRBJ2-1 | TRBV28 | CASDRGDEQFF | TGTGCCAGCGACAGGGGAGATGAGCAGTTCTTC
- | many | TRBJ2-3 | TRBV5-1 | CASSLRGGTDTQYF | TGCGCCAGCAGCTTGAGGGGCGGTACAGATACGCAGTATTTT
- | - | TRBJ2-4 | TRBV5-6 | CASSPRTMKNIQYF | TGTGCCAGCAGCCCAAGGACAATGAAAAACATTCAGTACTTC
- | many | TRBJ1-3 | TRBV27 | CASSEGVSSGNTIYF | TGTGCCAGCAGTGAGGGGGTCAGCTCTGGAAACACCATATATTTT
- | many | TRBJ2-2 | TRBV6-5 | CASRTGDSNTGELFF | TGTGCCAGCAGAACGGGGGACAGTAACACCGGGGAGCTGTTTTTT
- | many | TRBJ2-5 | TRBV7-9 | CASSLVDTQYF | TGTGCCAGCAGCTTAGTCGATACCCAGTACTTC
- | many | TRBJ1-3 | TRBV25-1 | CASSEYEPGNTIYF | TGTGCCAGCAGTGAATATGAACCCGGGAACACCATATATTTT
- | medium-sized | TRBJ2-7 | TRBV12-3/TRBV12-4 | CASSFRGPTYEQYF | TGTGCCAGCAGTTTCCGGGGTCCCACCTACGAGCAGTACTTC
- | many | TRBJ2-7 | TRBV6-1 | CASKDFYEQYF | TGTGCCAGCAAGGACTTTTACGAGCAGTACTTC
- | few | TRBJ2-3 | TRBV4-2 | CASSQEEVGPRIDTQYF | TGTGCCAGCAGCCAAGAAGAAGTAGGACCCCGGATAGATACGCAGTATTTT
- | medium-sized | TRBJ1-5 | TRBV7-9 | CASSLDGRRNQPQHF | TGTGCCAGCAGCTTAGACGGCAGGAGAAATCAGCCCCAGCATTTT
- | - | TRBJ2-5 | TRBV20-1 | CSARDRRAQYF | TGCAGTGCTAGAGATCGGAGGGCCCAGTACTTC
TRBD1 | many | TRBJ1-1 | TRBV7-9 | CASTDLKAGGQAFF | TGTGCCAGCACCGACTTGAAGGCAGGGGGCCAAGCTTTCTTT
- | many | TRBJ1-2 | TRBV6-1 | CASRREQTANYGYTF | TGTGCCAGCAGGAGGGAGCAGACGGCTAACTATGGCTACACCTTC
- | many | TRBJ1-5 | TRBV30 | CAWSVRRGQPQHF | TGTGCCTGGAGTGTACGCAGGGGTCAGCCCCAGCATTTT
TRBD2 | few | TRBJ2-3 | TRBV20-1 | CSASSGGPLSDTQYF | TGCAGTGCTAGTAGCGGGGGGCCCCTTTCAGATACGCAGTATTTT
- | medium-sized | TRBJ1-5 | TRBV5-6 | CASSLRAGSRNQPQHF | TGTGCCAGCAGCTTGAGGGCAGGGTCCCGCAATCAGCCCCAGCATTTT
TRBD2 | few | TRBJ2-3 | TRBV20-1 | CSAGLAGVSDTQYF | TGCAGTGCGGGACTAGCGGGAGTTTCAGATACGCAGTATTTT
TRBD1 | medium-sized | TRBJ2-7 | TRBV12-5 | CASGLVTDRAHSYEQYF | TGTGCTAGTGGTTTGGTAACGGACAGGGCCCACTCCTACGAGCAGTACTTC
- | - | TRBJ1-2 | TRBV28 | CASRRTGIYGYTF | TGTGCCAGCAGACGTACGGGGATCTATGGCTACACCTTC
- | - | TRBJ1-2 | TRBV20-1 | CSLAIPRWYGYTF | TGCAGCCTCGCCATCCCTAGGTGGTATGGCTACACCTTC
TRBD1 | medium-sized | TRBJ1-3 | TRBV12-3/TRBV12-4 | CASSQGDPGNTIYF | TGTGCCAGCAGCCAGGGGGACCCTGGAAACACCATATATTTT
TRBD1 | many | TRBJ2-7 | TRBV12-3/TRBV12-4 | CASRAGTGSSYEQYF | TGTGCCAGCAGAGCCGGGACAGGGAGCTCCTACGAGCAGTACTTC